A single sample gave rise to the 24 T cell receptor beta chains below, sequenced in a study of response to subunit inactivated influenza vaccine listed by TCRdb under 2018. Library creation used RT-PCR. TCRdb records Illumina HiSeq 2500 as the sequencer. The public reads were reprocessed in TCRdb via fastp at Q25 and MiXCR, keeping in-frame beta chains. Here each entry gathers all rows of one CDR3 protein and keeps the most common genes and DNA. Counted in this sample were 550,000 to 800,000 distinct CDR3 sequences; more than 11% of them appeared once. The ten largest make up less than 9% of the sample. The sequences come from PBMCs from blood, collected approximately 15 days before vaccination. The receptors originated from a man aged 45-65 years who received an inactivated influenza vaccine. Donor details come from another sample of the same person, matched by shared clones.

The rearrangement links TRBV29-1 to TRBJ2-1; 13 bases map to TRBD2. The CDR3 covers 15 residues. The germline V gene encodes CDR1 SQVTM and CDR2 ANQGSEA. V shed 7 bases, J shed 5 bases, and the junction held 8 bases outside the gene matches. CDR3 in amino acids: CSAGTSGNPHNEQFF. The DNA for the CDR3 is TGCAGCGCCGGGACTAGCGGGAATCCCCACAATGAGCAGTTCTTC.

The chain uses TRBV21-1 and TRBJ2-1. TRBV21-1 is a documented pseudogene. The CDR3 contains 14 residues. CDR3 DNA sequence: TGTGCCATCAGCCCCGCGCTTTACTACAATGAGCAGTTCTTC. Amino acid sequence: CAISPALYYNEQFF.

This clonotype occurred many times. Here the CDR3 reads CASSSSIQGIEAFF. The CDR3, as DNA: TGCGCCAGCAGCTCCTCAATTCAGGGGATTGAAGCTTTCTTT. This chain joins TRBV5-1 and TRBJ1-1; tentatively, D is TRBD1 (6 bases). The germline V gene encodes CDR1 SGHRS and CDR2 YFSETQ. The ends were cut back, 3 bases at V and 7 bases at J, with 16 bases in the middle. This CDR3 has 14 amino acids.

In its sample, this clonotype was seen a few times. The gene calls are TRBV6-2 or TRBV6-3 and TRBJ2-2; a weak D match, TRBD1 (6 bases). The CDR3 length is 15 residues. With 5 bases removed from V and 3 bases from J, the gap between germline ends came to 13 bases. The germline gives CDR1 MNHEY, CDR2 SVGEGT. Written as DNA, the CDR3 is TGTGCCAGCAGTAGCCTAAACAGGGACACCGGGGAGCTGTTTTTT. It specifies CASSSLNRDTGELFF.

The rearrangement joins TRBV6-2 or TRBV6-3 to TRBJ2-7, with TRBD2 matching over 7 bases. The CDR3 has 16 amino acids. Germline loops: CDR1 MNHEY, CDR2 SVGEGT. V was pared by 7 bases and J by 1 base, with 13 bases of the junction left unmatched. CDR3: CASTARTSAKSYEQYF. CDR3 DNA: TGTGCCAGCACCGCCAGAACTAGCGCCAAATCCTACGAGCAGTACTTC.

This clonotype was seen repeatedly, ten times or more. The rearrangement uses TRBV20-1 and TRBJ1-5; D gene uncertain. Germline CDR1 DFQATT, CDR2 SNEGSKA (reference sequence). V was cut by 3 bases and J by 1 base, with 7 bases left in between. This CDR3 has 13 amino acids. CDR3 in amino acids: CSARRESNQPQHF. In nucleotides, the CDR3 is TGCAGTGCTAGGAGAGAAAGCAATCAGCCCCAGCATTTT.

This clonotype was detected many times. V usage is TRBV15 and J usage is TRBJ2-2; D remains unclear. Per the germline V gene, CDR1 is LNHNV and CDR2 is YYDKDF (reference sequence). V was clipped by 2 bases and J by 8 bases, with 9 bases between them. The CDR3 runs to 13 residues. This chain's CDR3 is CATSRPTKGELFF. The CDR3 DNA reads TGTGCCACCAGCAGACCCACTAAAGGGGAGCTGTTTTTT.

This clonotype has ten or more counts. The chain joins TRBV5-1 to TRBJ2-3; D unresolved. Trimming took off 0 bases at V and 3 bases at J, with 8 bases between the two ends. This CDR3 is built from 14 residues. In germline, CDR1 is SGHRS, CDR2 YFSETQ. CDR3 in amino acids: CASSLADRTDTQYF. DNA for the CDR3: TGCGCCAGCAGCTTGGCCGACCGGACAGATACGCAGTATTTT.

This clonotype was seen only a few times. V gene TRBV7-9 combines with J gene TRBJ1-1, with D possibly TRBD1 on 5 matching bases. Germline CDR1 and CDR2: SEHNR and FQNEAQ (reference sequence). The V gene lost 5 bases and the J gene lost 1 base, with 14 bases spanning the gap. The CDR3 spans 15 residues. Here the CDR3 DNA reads TGTGCCAGCAGCCGTGCCTCGGGGCCGAACACTGAAGCTTTCTTT. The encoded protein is CASSRASGPNTEAFF. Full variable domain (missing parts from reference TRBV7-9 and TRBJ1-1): DTGVSQNPRHKITKRGQNVTFRCDPISEHNRLYWYRQTLGQGPEFLTYFQNEAQLEKSRLLSDRFSAERPKGSFSTLEIQRTEQGDSAMYLCASSRASGPNTEAFFGQGTRLTVV.

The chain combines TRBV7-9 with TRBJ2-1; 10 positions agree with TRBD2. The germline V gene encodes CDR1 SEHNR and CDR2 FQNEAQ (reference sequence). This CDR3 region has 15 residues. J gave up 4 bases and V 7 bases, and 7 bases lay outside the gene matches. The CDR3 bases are TGTGCCAGCACCCCCGGACTAGCGGATTACAATGAGCAGTTCTTC. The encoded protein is CASTPGLADYNEQFF.

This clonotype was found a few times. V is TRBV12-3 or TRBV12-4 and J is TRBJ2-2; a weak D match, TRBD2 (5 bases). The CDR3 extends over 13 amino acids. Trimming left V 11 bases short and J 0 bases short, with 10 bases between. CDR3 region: CAFAGANTGELFF. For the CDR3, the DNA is TGTGCCTTCGCGGGTGCGAACACCGGGGAGCTGTTTTTT.

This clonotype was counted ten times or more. CDR3 amino acids: CASKNAGTAGYGYTF. As DNA, the CDR3 is TGTGCCAGCAAGAATGCCGGGACTGCGGGGTATGGCTACACCTTC. The chain couples TRBV27 to TRBJ1-2, with D perhaps TRBD1 (5 bases). The CDR3 sequence is 15 residues long. Germline assignment: CDR1 MNHEY and CDR2 SMNVEV (reference sequence). V was shortened by 7 bases and J by 5 bases, with 20 bases between the two germline ends.

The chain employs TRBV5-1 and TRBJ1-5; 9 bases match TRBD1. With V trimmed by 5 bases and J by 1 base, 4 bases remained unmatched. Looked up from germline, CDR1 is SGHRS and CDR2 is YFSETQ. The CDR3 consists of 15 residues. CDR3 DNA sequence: TGCGCCAGCAGTAGGACAGGGGAAAGCAATCAGCCCCAGCATTTT. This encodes CASSRTGESNQPQHF.

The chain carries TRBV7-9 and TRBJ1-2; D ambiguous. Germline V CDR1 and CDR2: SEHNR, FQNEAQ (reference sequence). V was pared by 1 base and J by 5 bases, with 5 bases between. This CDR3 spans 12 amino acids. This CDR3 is CASSLDIYGYTF. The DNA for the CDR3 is TGTGCCAGCAGCTTAGACATATATGGCTACACCTTC.

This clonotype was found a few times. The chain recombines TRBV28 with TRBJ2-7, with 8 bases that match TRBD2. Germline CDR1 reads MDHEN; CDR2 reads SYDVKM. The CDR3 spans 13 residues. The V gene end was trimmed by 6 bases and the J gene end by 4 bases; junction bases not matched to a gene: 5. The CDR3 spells CASSISGAYEQYF. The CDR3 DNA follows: TGTGCCAGCAGCATTAGCGGGGCTTACGAGCAGTACTTC.

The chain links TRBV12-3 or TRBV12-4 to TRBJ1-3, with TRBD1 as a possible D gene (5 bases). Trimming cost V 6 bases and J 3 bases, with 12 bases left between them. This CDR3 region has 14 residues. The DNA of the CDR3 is TGTGCCAGCAGACCAGGGACTAGTGGAAACACCATATATTTT. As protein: CASRPGTSGNTIYF.

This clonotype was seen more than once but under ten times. CDR3 protein: CASAGAAQETQYF. The CDR3 coding sequence is TGTGCCAGCGCGGGAGCGGCCCAAGAGACCCAGTACTTC. The chain employs TRBV9 and TRBJ2-5; TRBD2 aligns across 7 bases. Trimming at V came to 7 bases and at J to 1 base, leaving 4 bases not matched to a gene. This CDR3 has 13 residues. The V gene's germline CDR1 is SGDLS and CDR2 YYNGEE. Variable domain in full (rest from reference TRBV9 and TRBJ2-5): DSGVTQTPKHLITATGQRVTLRCSPRSGDLSVYWYQQSLDQGLQFLIQYYNGEERAKGNILERFSAQQFPDLHSELNLSSLELGDSALYFCASAGAAQETQYFGPGTRLLVL.

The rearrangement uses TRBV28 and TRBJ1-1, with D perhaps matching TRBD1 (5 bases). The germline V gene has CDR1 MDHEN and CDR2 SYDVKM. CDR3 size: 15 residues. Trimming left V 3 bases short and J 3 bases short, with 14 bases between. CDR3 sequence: CASSFSARAYTEAFF. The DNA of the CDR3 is TGTGCCAGCAGTTTCTCTGCCAGGGCGTACACTGAAGCTTTCTTT.

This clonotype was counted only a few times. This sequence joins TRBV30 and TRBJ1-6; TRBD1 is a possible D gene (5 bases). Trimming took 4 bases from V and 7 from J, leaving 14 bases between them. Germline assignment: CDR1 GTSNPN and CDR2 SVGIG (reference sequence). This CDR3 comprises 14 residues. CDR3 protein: CAWIPGGGNSPLHF. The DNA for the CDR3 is TGTGCCTGGATTCCTGGCGGGGGGAATTCACCCCTCCACTTT.

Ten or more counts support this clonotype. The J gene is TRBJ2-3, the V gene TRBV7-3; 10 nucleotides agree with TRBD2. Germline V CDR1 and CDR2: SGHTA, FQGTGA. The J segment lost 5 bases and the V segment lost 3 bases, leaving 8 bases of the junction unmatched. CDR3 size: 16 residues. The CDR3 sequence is CASSLSGRGVKDTQYF. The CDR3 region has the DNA TGTGCCAGCAGCTTGAGCGGGAGGGGGGTGAAAGATACGCAGTATTTT.

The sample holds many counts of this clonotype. The CDR3 here is CASSQGQVNTEAFF. As DNA, the CDR3 is TGTGCCAGCAGCCAGGGACAGGTGAACACTGAAGCTTTCTTT. The chain is built from TRBV7-9 and TRBJ1-1, with 8 bases aligning to TRBD1. V lost 5 bases to trimming and J lost 0 bases; unmatched junction nucleotides: 2. The CDR3 runs 14 residues. Germline values: CDR1 SEHNR, CDR2 FQNEAQ (reference sequence). The complete variable domain, with remaining parts taken from reference TRBV7-9 and TRBJ1-1, reads DTGVSQNPRHKITKRGQNVTFRCDPISEHNRLYWYRQTLGQGPEFLTYFQNEAQLEKSRLLSDRFSAERPKGSFSTLEIQRTEQGDSAMYLCASSQGQVNTEAFFGQGTRLTVV.

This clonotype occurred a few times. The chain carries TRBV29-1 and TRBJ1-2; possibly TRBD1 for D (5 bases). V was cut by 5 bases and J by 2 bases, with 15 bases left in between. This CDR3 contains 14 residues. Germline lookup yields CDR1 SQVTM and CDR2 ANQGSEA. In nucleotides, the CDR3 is TGCAGCGTTACGGCGGGCCCAGGGAACTATGGCTACACCTTC. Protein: CSVTAGPGNYGYTF.

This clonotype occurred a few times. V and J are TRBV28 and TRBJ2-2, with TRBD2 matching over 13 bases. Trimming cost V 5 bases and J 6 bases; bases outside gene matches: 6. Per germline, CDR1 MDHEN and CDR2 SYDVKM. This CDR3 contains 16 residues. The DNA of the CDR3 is TGTGCCAGCAGTCTCGGGACTAGCGGGATCGCCGGGGAGCTGTTTTTT. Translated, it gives CASSLGTSGIAGELFF.

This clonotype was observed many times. CDR3 sequence: CASTDRRSYNEQFF. The CDR3 nucleotides read TGTGCCAGCACCGACAGGAGGTCCTACAATGAGCAGTTCTTC. V gene TRBV7-9 combines with J gene TRBJ2-1, with D possibly matching TRBD1 (6 bases). This CDR3 has 14 residues. Germline loops: CDR1 SEHNR, CDR2 FQNEAQ (reference sequence). With 7 bases removed from V and 1 base from J, the gap between germline ends came to 11 bases. The full variable domain, with the rest looked up from reference TRBV7-9 and TRBJ2-1, is DTGVSQNPRHKITKRGQNVTFRCDPISEHNRLYWYRQTLGQGPEFLTYFQNEAQLEKSRLLSDRFSAERPKGSFSTLEIQRTEQGDSAMYLCASTDRRSYNEQFFGPGTRLTVL.